These 11 T cell receptor beta chains originate from one sample sequenced in a study of response to subunit inactivated influenza vaccine. MiXCR was run by TCRdb on the RT-PCR reads, yielding one entry per CDR3 protein. The data show approximately 500,000 distinct CDR3 sequences, over 10% seen once. Sequencing was performed on PBMCs from blood, taken more than 35 days after vaccination. The receptor source for this set is a middle-aged man who received an inactivated influenza vaccine.

This clonotype has at least ten counts. CDR3 amino acids: CASSLSGIVQPQHF. In DNA, the CDR3 is TGTGCCAGCAGTTTATCGGGGATCGTTCAGCCCCAGCATTTT. This chain links TRBV12-3 or TRBV12-4 with TRBJ1-5; D unresolved. CDR3 length: 14 amino acids. Trimming removed 2 bases from V and 6 bases from J, with 11 bases in between.

This clonotype was seen ten or more times. This chain connects TRBV7-3 to TRBJ2-7; D tentatively fits TRBD1 or TRBD2 (5 bases each). The CDR3 sequence is 13 residues long. V lost 4 bases, J lost 3 bases, and 10 bases lay in between. Germline loops: CDR1 SGHTA, CDR2 FQGTGA. Here the CDR3 DNA reads TGTGCCAGCAGCTCATCTGGGGGCTACGAGCAGTACTTC. Translating gives CASSSSGGYEQYF.

This clonotype was observed a handful of times. The V gene is TRBV7-9, the J gene TRBJ1-1; 10 bases align to TRBD1. This CDR3 is built from 16 residues. V trimming: 1 base; J trimming: 5 bases; junction bases outside the gene matches: 7. The germline CDR1 and CDR2 sequences are SEHNR and FQNEAQ (reference sequence). CDR3 loop: CASSLVGQGRRTEAFF. The CDR3 DNA sequence: TGTGCCAGCAGCTTAGTGGGACAGGGGCGTCGTACTGAAGCTTTCTTT.

This clonotype was seen more than once but under ten times. The chain couples TRBV24-1 to TRBJ2-1; TRBD2 agrees at 11 bases. This CDR3 comprises 19 residues. Germline CDR1 and CDR2: KGHDR and SFDVKD. The V gene end was trimmed by 3 bases and the J gene end by 4 bases; junction bases not matched to a gene: 13. In nucleotides, the CDR3 is TGTGCCACCAGTGATATCTCACTAACTAGCGGGAGTGGGTACAATGAGCAGTTCTTC. This gives the protein CATSDISLTSGSGYNEQFF.

This clonotype was counted between two and nine times. In DNA form, the CDR3 reads TGCAGTGCTAGATCGCAAACTGGGAACTACGAGCAGTACTTC. This encodes CSARSQTGNYEQYF. V usage is TRBV20-1 and J usage is TRBJ2-7, with no clear D. Germline-derived CDR1 and CDR2 are DFQATT and SNEGSKA (reference sequence). The V end lost 2 bases, the J end lost 3 bases, and 14 bases lay between the germline ends. The CDR3 covers 14 residues.

The chain uses TRBV5-1 and TRBJ1-1; D possibly corresponds to TRBD1 (5 bases). CDR1 SGHRS and CDR2 YFSETQ come from the germline V gene. Trimming cost V 4 bases and J 0 bases, with 13 bases left between them. The CDR3 runs 15 residues. The CDR3 is CASSGTTAMNTEAFF. In nucleotides, the CDR3 is TGCGCCAGCAGCGGAACGACAGCAATGAACACTGAAGCTTTCTTT. The full variable domain, completed using reference TRBV5-1 and TRBJ1-1, is KAGVTQTPRYLIKTRGQQVTLSCSPISGHRSVSWYQQTPGQGLQFLFEYFSETQRNKGNFPGRFSGRQFSNSRSEMNVSTLELGDSALYLCASSGTTAMNTEAFFGQGTRLTVV.

This clonotype was seen repeatedly, ten times or more. This chain uses TRBV6-5 with TRBJ2-3, with D possibly matching TRBD2 (6 bases). V gave up 6 bases and J gave up 6 bases, with 22 bases separating them. Germline values: CDR1 MNHEY, CDR2 SVGAGI. This CDR3 is 16 amino acids long. For the CDR3, the DNA is TGTGCCAGCAGCCACTCGGGACTTGCGGGATCGGATACGCAGTATTTT. It codes for CASSHSGLAGSDTQYF.

This clonotype showed up just a few times. The chain uses TRBV20-1 and TRBJ2-1, with D hard to call. The length of the CDR3 is 14 residues. V was clipped by 5 bases and J by 0 bases, with 11 bases between them. Germline CDR1 reads DFQATT; CDR2 reads SNEGSKA (reference sequence). Here the CDR3 reads CSAVGPSSYNEQFF. CDR3 coding DNA: TGCAGTGCTGTCGGGCCTAGCTCCTACAATGAGCAGTTCTTC.

V gene TRBV11-2 combines with J gene TRBJ2-3; D gene unclear. Trimming took 6 bases from V and 2 from J, leaving 9 bases between them. This CDR3 region has 13 residues. The germline V gene has CDR1 SGHAT and CDR2 FQNNGV. The CDR3 DNA is TGTGCCAGCAGGATTGCAGCCACAGATACGCAGTATTTT. It yields the protein CASRIAATDTQYF.

The chain is built from TRBV10-3 and TRBJ1-4; D is unresolved. The CDR3 spans 14 residues. Trimming pared 10 bases from V and 0 bases from J, leaving 12 bases between. Per the germline V gene, CDR1 is ENHRY and CDR2 is SYGVKD. CDR3: CATRTAATNEKLFF. DNA for the CDR3: TGTGCCACCCGGACGGCGGCAACTAATGAAAAACTGTTTTTT.

V is TRBV4-1 and J is TRBJ2-7, with 7 bases identical to TRBD2. CDR1 is MGHRA and CDR2 is YSYEKL in the germline V gene. Unmatched junction bases numbered 12, after V lost 1 base and J lost 3 bases. The CDR3 loop spans 17 amino acids. CDR3 residues: CASSQGAPAGIFYEQYF. CDR3 DNA: TGCGCCAGCAGCCAAGGGGCCCCAGCGGGAATTTTCTACGAGCAGTACTTC.